The present T cell receptor (beta chain) was sequenced within a study of identical twins. General study findings and limits: Conclusions came from cross-sectional statistical analysis, not from following the same donors.

Template switching (which added a universal primer site) was used, and cDNA carried unique molecular identifiers. TCRdb re-derived calls from the 5' RACE reads in MiXCR, one entry per CDR3 protein. The table lists about 470,000 distinct CDR3 sequences, 20% to 30% of them singletons. The table lists this clonotype with a few counts. Its antigen is undetermined. The V gene's germline CDR1 is DFQATT and CDR2 SNEGSKA (reference sequence). The length of the CDR3 is 11 residues. This sample also appeared in a second study, on T cells expressing NK-cell markers. In that study: In the group of eight sequenced donors, seven were HCMV-seropositive and one was seronegative. There remained a lack of clarity about HCMV specificity of expanded NKG2C+ T cell clones.

The sequence was obtained from a young woman in good health. The chain has TRBV20-1 and TRBJ2-1; D not certain. Sample: CD4+ T cells sorted from blood. Written as DNA, the CDR3 is TGCAGCCCCGTGTCAGACAATGAGCAGTTCTTC. Translated, it gives CSPVSDNEQFF.